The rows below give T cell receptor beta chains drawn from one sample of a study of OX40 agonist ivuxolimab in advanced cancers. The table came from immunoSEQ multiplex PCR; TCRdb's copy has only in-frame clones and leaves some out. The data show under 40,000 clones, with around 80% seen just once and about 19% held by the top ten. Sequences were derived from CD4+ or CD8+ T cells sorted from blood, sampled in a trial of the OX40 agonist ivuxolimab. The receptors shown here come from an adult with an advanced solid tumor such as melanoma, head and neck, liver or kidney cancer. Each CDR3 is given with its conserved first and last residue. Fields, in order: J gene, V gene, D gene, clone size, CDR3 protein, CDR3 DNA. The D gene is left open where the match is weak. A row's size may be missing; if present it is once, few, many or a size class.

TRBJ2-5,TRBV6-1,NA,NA,CASSAIRPALVETQYF,TGTGCCAGCAGTGCGATCCGACCGGCCCTCGTAGAGACCCAGTACTTC
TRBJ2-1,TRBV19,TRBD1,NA,CASSTRDSYYNEQFF,TGTGCCAGTAGTACCCGGGACAGTTATTACAATGAGCAGTTCTTC
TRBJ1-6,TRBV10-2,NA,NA,CASSEPTGLLHF,TGCGCCAGCAGTGAGCCCACCGGTCTCCTCCACTTT
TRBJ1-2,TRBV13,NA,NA,CASSSLASSYTF,TGTGCCAGCAGCTCCTTAGCAAGTAGCTACACCTTC
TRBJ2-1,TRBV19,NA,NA,CASSLVERNYNEQFF,TGTGCCAGTAGCTTGGTAGAACGCAACTACAATGAGCAGTTCTTC
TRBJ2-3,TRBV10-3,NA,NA,CAISLSTDTQYF,TGTGCCATCAGTCTAAGCACAGATACGCAGTATTTT
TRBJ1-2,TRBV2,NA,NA,CASSEDSYNYGYTF,TGTGCCAGCAGTGAGGATAGCTATAACTATGGCTACACCTTC
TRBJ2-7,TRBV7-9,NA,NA,CASSLRYEQYF,TGTGCCAGCAGCTTAAGGTACGAGCAGTACTTC
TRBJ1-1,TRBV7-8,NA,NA,CASSARGEVLGTEAFF,TGTGCCAGCAGCGCAAGAGGGGAGGTTTTGGGCACTGAAGCTTTCTTT
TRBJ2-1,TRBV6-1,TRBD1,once,CASGTESSYNEQFF,TGTGCCAGCGGGACAGAGAGCTCCTACAATGAGCAGTTCTTC
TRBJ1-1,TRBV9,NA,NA,CASSVGSRMNTEAFF,TGTGCCAGCAGCGTAGGTTCGCGAATGAACACTGAAGCTTTCTTT
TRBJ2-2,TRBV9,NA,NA,CASSVDRGRRVTGELFF,TGTGCCAGCAGCGTAGATAGGGGCCGCCGCGTCACCGGGGAGCTGTTTTTT
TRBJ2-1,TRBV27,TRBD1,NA,CASRRTGGHEQFF,TGTGCCAGCAGGCGGACAGGCGGCCATGAGCAGTTCTTC
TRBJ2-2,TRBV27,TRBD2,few,CASCPGLAGGQVTGELFF,TGTGCCAGCTGTCCGGGACTAGCGGGGGGGCAGGTCACCGGGGAGCTGTTTTTT
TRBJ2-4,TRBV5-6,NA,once,CASSLGGTGNIQYF,TGTGCCAGCAGCCTCGGGGGAACCGGGAACATTCAGTACTTC
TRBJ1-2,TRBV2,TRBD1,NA,CASSEDRGYGYTF,TGTGCCAGCAGTGAGGACAGGGGCTATGGCTACACCTTC
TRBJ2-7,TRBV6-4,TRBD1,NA,CASNIPGQPYEQYF,TGTGCCAGCAATATACCGGGACAGCCCTACGAGCAGTACTTC
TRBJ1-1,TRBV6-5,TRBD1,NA,CASSPSQGEVRKAFF,TGTGCCAGCAGTCCCTCCCAGGGGGAGGTAAGGAAAGCTTTCTTT
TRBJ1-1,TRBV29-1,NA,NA,CSVGTGRNTEAFF,TGCAGCGTTGGGACGGGACGGAACACTGAAGCTTTCTTT
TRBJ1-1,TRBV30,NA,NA,CAWSVLNGQSEAFF,TGTGCCTGGAGTGTGCTGAACGGACAGTCTGAAGCTTTCTTT
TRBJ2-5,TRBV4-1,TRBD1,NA,CASSRDPGQGETQYF,TGTGCCAGCAGCCGAGATCCGGGACAGGGGGAGACCCAGTACTTC
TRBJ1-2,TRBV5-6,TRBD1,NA,CASSTRTGVIGYTF,TGTGCCAGCAGCACCCGGACAGGGGTAATTGGCTACACCTTC
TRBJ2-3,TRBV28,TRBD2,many,CASSKISGGAADTQYF,TGTGCCAGCAGCAAAATTAGCGGGGGGGCCGCAGATACGCAGTATTTT
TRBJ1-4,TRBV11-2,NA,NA,CASSFGRPEKLFF,TGTGCCAGCAGCTTCGGTCGACCTGAAAAACTGTTTTTT